This record covers a single T cell receptor beta chain. Its matching antigen is unknown. CDR1 is SEHNR and CDR2 is FQNEAQ in the germline V gene (reference sequence). The CDR3 sequence is 14 residues long. Trimming cost V 3 bases and J 4 bases; bases outside gene matches: 5. Assay: immunoSEQ multiplex PCR; the TCRdb copy retains only in-frame clones and omits some. The data show over 65,000 clones, around 75% seen once. The data stem from a study of cytotoxic CD8 clonotypes in ibrutinib-treated CLL. Findings and limits, study-wide: A rise in clonality was seen at ibrutinib response, and a fall back toward baseline was seen at progression.

The material sequenced was PBMCs, taken after 12 months of ibrutinib treatment. The rearrangement links TRBV7-9 to TRBJ2-5, with 7 bases that match TRBD2. This TCR came from a human donor with chronic lymphocytic leukemia. Written as DNA, the CDR3 is TGTGCCAGCAGCTTGTCGGTAGCGGGAGAGACCCAGTACTTC. Amino acid sequence: CASSLSVAGETQYF.